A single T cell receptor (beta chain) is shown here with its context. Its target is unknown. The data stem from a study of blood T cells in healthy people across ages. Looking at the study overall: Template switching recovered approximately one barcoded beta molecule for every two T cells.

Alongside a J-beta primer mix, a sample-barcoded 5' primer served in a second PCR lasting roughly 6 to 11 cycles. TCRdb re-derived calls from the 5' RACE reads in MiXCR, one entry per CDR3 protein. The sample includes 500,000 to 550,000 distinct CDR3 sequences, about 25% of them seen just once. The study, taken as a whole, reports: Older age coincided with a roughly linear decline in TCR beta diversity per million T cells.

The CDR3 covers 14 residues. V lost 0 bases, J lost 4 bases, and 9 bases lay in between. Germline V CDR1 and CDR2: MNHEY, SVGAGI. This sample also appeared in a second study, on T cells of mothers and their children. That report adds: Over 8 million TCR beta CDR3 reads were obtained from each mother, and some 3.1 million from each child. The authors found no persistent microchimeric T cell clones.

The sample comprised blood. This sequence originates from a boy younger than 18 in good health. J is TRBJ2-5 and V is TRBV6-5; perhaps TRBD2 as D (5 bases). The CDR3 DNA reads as TGTGCCAGCAGTTACTCGATACGGGGAGAGACCCAGTACTTC. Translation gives CASSYSIRGETQYF.